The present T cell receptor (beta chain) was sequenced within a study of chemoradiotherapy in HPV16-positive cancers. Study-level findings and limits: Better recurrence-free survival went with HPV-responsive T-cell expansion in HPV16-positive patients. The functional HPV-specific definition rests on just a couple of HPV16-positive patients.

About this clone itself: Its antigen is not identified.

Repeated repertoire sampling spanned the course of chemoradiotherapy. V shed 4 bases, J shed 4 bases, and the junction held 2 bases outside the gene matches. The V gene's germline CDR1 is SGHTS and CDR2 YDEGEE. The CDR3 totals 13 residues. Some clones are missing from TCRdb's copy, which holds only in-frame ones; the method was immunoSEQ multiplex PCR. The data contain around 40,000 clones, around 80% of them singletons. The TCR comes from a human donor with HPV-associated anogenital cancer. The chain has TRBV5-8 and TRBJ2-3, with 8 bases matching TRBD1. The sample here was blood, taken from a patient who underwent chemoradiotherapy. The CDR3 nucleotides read TGTGCCAGCAGCGTACAGGGGGCAGATACGCAGTATTTT. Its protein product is CASSVQGADTQYF. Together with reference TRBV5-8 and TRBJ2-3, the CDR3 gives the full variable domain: EAGVTQSPTHLIKTRGQQATLRCSPISGHTSVYWYQQALGLGLQFLLWYDEGEERNRGNFPPRFSGRQFPNYSSELNVNALELEDSALYLCASSVQGADTQYFGPGTRLTVL.